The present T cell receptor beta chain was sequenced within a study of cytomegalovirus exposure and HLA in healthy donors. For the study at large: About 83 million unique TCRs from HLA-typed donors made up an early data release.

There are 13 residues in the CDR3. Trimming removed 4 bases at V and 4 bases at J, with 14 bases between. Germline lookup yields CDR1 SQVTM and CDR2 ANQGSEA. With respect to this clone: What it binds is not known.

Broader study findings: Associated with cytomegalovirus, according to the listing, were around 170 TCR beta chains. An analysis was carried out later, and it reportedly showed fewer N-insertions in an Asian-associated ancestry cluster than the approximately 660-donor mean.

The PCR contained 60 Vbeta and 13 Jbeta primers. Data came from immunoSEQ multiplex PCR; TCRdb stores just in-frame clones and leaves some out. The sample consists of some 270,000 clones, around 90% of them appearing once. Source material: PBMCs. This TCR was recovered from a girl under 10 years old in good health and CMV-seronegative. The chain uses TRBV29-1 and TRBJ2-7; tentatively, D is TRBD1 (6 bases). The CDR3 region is CSVAQGPQYEQYF. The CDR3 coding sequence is TGCAGCGTTGCGCAGGGGCCCCAGTACGAGCAGTACTTC.